Sequencing of this T cell receptor beta chain was carried out in a study of Ad26.COV2.S vaccination and SARS-CoV-2 variants. Documented treatment: about 20 received Ad26.COV2.S at low or high dose, single or two shots; several received placebo; per-sample allocation not given. Sampling was performed 63 days after the first vaccine or placebo injection. Method: immunoSEQ multiplex PCR; TCRdb's copy keeps in-frame clones and lacks some. The sample yields over 400,000 clones, around 92% seen once. V was trimmed by 5 bases and J by 5 bases, leaving 14 bases between them. The germline V gene encodes CDR1 SGHRS and CDR2 YFSETQ. The CDR3 extends over 13 amino acids.

The clonotype originates from a person between 18 and 65 years old who received the Ad26.COV2.S COVID-19 vaccine or a placebo. The J gene is TRBJ2-7, the V gene TRBV5-1; D unresolved. Specimen: peripheral blood, collected in a trial of Ad26.COV2.S vaccine versus placebo. In DNA, the CDR3 is TGCGCCAGCAGTCCGCCGTGGGGTCACGAGCAGTACTTC. Encoded protein: CASSPPWGHEQYF. The entire variable domain, with the rest obtained from reference TRBV5-1 and TRBJ2-7, is as follows: KAGVTQTPRYLIKTRGQQVTLSCSPISGHRSVSWYQQTPGQGLQFLFEYFSETQRNKGNFPGRFSGRQFSNSRSEMNVSTLELGDSALYLCASSPPWGHEQYFGPGTRLTVT.